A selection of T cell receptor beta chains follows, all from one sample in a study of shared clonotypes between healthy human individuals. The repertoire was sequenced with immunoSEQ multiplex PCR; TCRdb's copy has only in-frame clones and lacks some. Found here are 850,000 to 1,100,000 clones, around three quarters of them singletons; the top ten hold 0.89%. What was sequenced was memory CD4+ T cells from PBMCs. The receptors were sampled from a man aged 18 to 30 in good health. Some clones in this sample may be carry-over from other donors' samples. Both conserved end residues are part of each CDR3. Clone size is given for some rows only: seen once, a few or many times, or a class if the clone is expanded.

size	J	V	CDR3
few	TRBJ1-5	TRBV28	CASSLGSTRQPQHF
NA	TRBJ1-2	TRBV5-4	CASSLARANYGYTF
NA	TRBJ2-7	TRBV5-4	CASSSGGRALDYEQYF
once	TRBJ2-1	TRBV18	CASSPVNLRGNEQFF
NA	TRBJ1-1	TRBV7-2	CASSWDSALNTEAFF
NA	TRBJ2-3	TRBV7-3	CASSLIAGVDTQYF
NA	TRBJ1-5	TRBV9	CASSVAGGLDQPQHF
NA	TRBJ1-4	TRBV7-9	CASSSGQGGEKLFF
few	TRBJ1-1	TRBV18	CASSQGTGGDTEAFF
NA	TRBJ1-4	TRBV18	CASSPLSGTVGEKLFF
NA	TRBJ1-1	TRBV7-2	CASSLARIAEAFF
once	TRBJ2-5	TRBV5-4	CASSGGIVETQYF
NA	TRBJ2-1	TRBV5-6	CASSPGTRYNEQFF
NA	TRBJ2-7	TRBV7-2	CASSLALAGAHEQYF
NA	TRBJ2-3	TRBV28	CASSTRLAGETDTQYF
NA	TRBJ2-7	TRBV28	CASIMGGTLRSEQYF
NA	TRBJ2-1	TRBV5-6	CASSPGLAGVRGEQFF
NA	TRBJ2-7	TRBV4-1	CASSQLSGPKEQYF